These 26 T cell receptor beta chains were sequenced from one sample in a study of response to subunit inactivated influenza vaccine. In TCRdb, the RT-PCR reads were re-called with MiXCR into one record per CDR3 protein. Among over 150,000 distinct CDR3 sequences, around a tenth were seen once, and the ten largest hold about a third. Sequenced material: CD8+ T cells sorted from PBMCs, taken about 23 months after vaccination. These receptors were collected from a man in his fifties or sixties who received an inactivated influenza vaccine.

Remarks on this clonotype: Being one base from a much bigger clone, this may be a read error. The chain carries TRBV7-9 and TRBJ2-5, with D tentatively TRBD2 (6 bases). Trimming removed 9 bases at V and 5 bases at J, with 25 bases between. The CDR3 runs 16 residues. Germline values: CDR1 SEHNR, CDR2 FQNEAQ (reference sequence). CDR3 nucleotides: TGTGCCAGGAGCCCCGGGGTGCGGGGACTTCTCGAGACCCAGTACTTC. This translates into CARSPGVRGLLETQYF.

This clonotype was seen a handful of times. The chain employs TRBV12-3 or TRBV12-4 and TRBJ2-1; D tentatively fits TRBD1 or TRBD2 (6 bases each). CDR3 length: 14 residues. Trimming took off 3 bases at V and 2 bases at J, with 8 bases between the two ends. CDR3 DNA sequence: TGTGCCAGCAGTTTTGGGGGGCCCTACAATGAGCAGTTCTTC. Residues: CASSFGGPYNEQFF.

The chain carries TRBV20-1 and TRBJ1-1; TRBD1 matches at 9 bases. This CDR3 spans 17 amino acids. Germline V gene sequence: CDR1 DFQATT, CDR2 SNEGSKA (reference sequence). V lost 0 bases to trimming and J lost 4 bases; unmatched junction nucleotides: 12. CDR3 residues: CSARDPWGLQGATEAFF. The DNA for the CDR3 is TGCAGTGCTAGAGATCCGTGGGGGTTACAGGGGGCCACTGAAGCTTTCTTT.

Comment on this clonotype: A junction boundary mismatches the germline segment, possibly from a read error. The V call is TRBV7-7, the J call TRBJ2-5; 8 nucleotides match TRBD2. The CDR3 spans 15 residues. Germline loops: CDR1 SSHAT, CDR2 FNYEAQ (reference sequence). CDR3 residues: CASSPRAGVQETQYF. In DNA, the CDR3 is TGTGCTAGCAGCCCACGAGCGGGGGTGCAAGAGACCCAGTACTTC.

This clonotype was observed a handful of times. The V gene is TRBV27, the J gene TRBJ2-7; a possible D gene is TRBD1 (7 bases). This CDR3 is built from 14 residues. Germline V gene lookup returns CDR1 MNHEY and CDR2 SMNVEV (reference sequence). V shed 5 bases and J shed 3 bases, with 14 bases lying between them. The CDR3 bases are TGTGCCAGCAGTCCGACAGGGACTCTCTACGAGCAGTACTTC. Protein sequence: CASSPTGTLYEQYF.

The chain combines TRBV13 with TRBJ2-7; 9 nucleotides match TRBD2. Germline CDR1 PRHDT, CDR2 FYEKMQ (reference sequence). V lost 3 bases, J lost 0 bases, and 3 bases stayed unmatched. This CDR3 has 15 amino acids. The CDR3 sequence is CASSLGGRASYEQYF. CDR3 DNA sequence: TGTGCCAGCAGCTTGGGCGGGAGGGCCTCCTACGAGCAGTACTTC.

This clonotype was recorded many times. The rearrangement links TRBV4-3 to TRBJ2-1; D is uncertain. Germline V lookup: CDR1 LGHNA, CDR2 YSLEER. Trimming took 0 bases from V and 6 from J, leaving 9 bases between them. There are 14 residues in the CDR3. The CDR3 loop reads CASSQDWKFNEQFF. The DNA of the CDR3 is TGCGCCAGCAGCCAAGATTGGAAGTTCAATGAGCAGTTCTTC.

The table lists this clonotype with a few counts. This chain joins TRBV19 and TRBJ2-7; 10 bases match TRBD2. The CDR3 is made up of 15 amino acids. V shed 5 bases and J 6 bases; nucleotides not matched to a gene: 10. Germline assignment: CDR1 LNHDA and CDR2 SQIVND (reference sequence). The CDR3 sequence is CASSPWLAGVVEQYF. As DNA, the CDR3 is TGTGCCAGTAGTCCGTGGCTAGCGGGAGTTGTCGAGCAGTACTTC.

This clonotype was recorded a few times. One junction end disagrees with the germline gene, perhaps due to a read error. This chain joins TRBV7-9 and TRBJ2-1; unclear D gene. Germline CDR1 and CDR2: SEHNR and FQNEAQ (reference sequence). The CDR3 has 12 residues. The CDR3 sequence is CASSLGVAESTF. The DNA of the CDR3 is TGTGCCAGCAGCTTAGGCGTCGCAGAGTCGACCTTC.

The CDR3 loop is CASSPLPGYMNTEAFF. The CDR3 bases are TGTGCCAGCAGCCCCCTGCCGGGGTACATGAACACTGAAGCTTTCTTT. The chain joins TRBV11-2 to TRBJ1-1; D remains unclear. From germline, CDR1 is SGHAT and CDR2 FQNNGV. Trimming cost V 5 bases and J 0 bases, with 16 bases left between them. This CDR3 spans 16 amino acids.

This clonotype was recorded a few times. This chain uses TRBV6-5 with TRBJ1-2; possibly TRBD1 for D (5 bases). Germline assignment: CDR1 MNHEY and CDR2 SVGAGI. Trimming shortened V by 2 bases and J by 0 bases, and 7 bases separated the two germline ends. There are 14 residues in the CDR3. The CDR3 is CASSYQTANYGYTF. In DNA, the CDR3 is TGTGCCAGCAGTTACCAGACAGCTAACTATGGCTACACCTTC.

This clonotype has just a few counts. The V gene is TRBV13, the J gene TRBJ2-4; D is uncertain. Germline assignment: CDR1 PRHDT and CDR2 FYEKMQ (reference sequence). Trimming took off 2 bases at V and 7 bases at J, with 6 bases between the two ends. CDR3 length: 12 amino acids. The CDR3 DNA follows: TGTGCCAGCAGCTTATCGGAGAACATTCAGTACTTC. Its translation: CASSLSENIQYF.

This clonotype came up a few times. The chain combines TRBV27 with TRBJ2-3; D is possibly TRBD1 (6 bases). The CDR3 sequence is 15 residues long. With 2 bases removed from V and 6 bases from J, the gap between germline ends came to 15 bases. Germline assignment: CDR1 MNHEY and CDR2 SMNVEV (reference sequence). In DNA, the CDR3 is TGTGCCAGCAGTTTAGTGGGGGCGTATAAGGATACGCAGTATTTT. Translating gives CASSLVGAYKDTQYF.

This clonotype was counted only a few times. The J gene is TRBJ2-7, the V gene TRBV4-3; D may be TRBD1 (5 bases). This CDR3 is built from 18 residues. Germline V gene sequence: CDR1 LGHNA, CDR2 YSLEER. V was pared by 0 bases and J by 3 bases, with 21 bases between. This CDR3 reads CASSQETPTGSRSYEQYF. The CDR3 coding sequence is TGCGCCAGCAGCCAAGAGACCCCAACAGGTAGTAGGAGCTACGAGCAGTACTTC.

The table lists this clonotype with many counts. The V call is TRBV12-3 or TRBV12-4, the J call TRBJ2-1; D remains unclear. CDR3 length equals 12 residues. Trimming took off 4 bases at V and 5 bases at J, with 6 bases between the two ends. DNA for the CDR3: TGTGCCAGCAGTTCCGTGGACAATGAGCAGTTCTTC. Amino acids: CASSSVDNEQFF.

This clonotype was picked up a small number of times. V is TRBV4-1 and J is TRBJ2-1; no clear D gene. CDR1 is MGHRA and CDR2 is YSYEKL in the germline V gene. V was trimmed by 0 bases and J by 0 bases, leaving 12 bases between them. This CDR3 has 17 residues. Here the CDR3 reads CASSQDLIVSSYNEQFF. For the CDR3, the DNA is TGCGCCAGCAGCCAAGACCTAATCGTGTCCTCCTACAATGAGCAGTTCTTC.

This clonotype was picked up a small number of times. The chain employs TRBV28 and TRBJ2-7; the D gene is possibly TRBD2 (5 bases). Germline values: CDR1 MDHEN, CDR2 SYDVKM. CDR3 length equals 15 residues. The V end was cut by 7 bases, the J end by 2 bases, with 18 bases between. CDR3 sequence (DNA): TGTGCCAGCACCCACAAGGACTCTAATCCCTACGAGCAGTACTTC. Translation: CASTHKDSNPYEQYF.

The rearrangement joins TRBV10-2 to TRBJ2-2; 8 bases match TRBD1. CDR1 WSHSY and CDR2 SAAADI come from the germline V gene. The V gene end was trimmed by 8 bases and the J gene end by 10 bases; junction bases not matched to a gene: 9. The CDR3 contains 13 residues. The DNA of the CDR3 is TGCGCCAGCCGGACAGGGACCCGAGTGGAGCTGTTTTTT. Protein: CASRTGTRVELFF.

The chain recombines TRBV27 with TRBJ2-1; D may be TRBD1 (5 bases). Germline CDR1 and CDR2: MNHEY and SMNVEV (reference sequence). The V gene lost 2 bases and the J gene lost 0 bases, with 14 bases spanning the gap. CDR3 length equals 17 residues. The CDR3 sequence is CASSLVGSGRSYNEQFF. The CDR3 DNA follows: TGTGCCAGCAGTTTAGTCGGTTCAGGGCGCTCCTACAATGAGCAGTTCTTC.

V gene TRBV10-1 combines with J gene TRBJ2-1; tentatively, D is TRBD1 (6 bases). Trimming stripped 8 bases from V and 8 bases from J, with 16 bases between. CDR3 size: 13 residues. The germline V gene encodes CDR1 WNHNN and CDR2 SYGVQD (reference sequence). This CDR3 is CASGQTGLDEQFF. CDR3 nucleotide sequence: TGCGCCAGCGGACAGACCGGGTTGGATGAGCAGTTCTTC.

The gene calls are TRBV24-1 and TRBJ2-1; no firm D call. V gave up 3 bases and J gave up 5 bases, with 7 bases separating them. The CDR3 is 13 amino acids. Germline assignment: CDR1 KGHDR and CDR2 SFDVKD. Here the CDR3 reads CATSDAWDNEQFF. CDR3 in DNA: TGTGCCACCAGTGATGCGTGGGACAATGAGCAGTTCTTC.

This clonotype was recorded many times. The rearrangement uses TRBV28 and TRBJ1-1; D is ambiguous. Deletions cut 8 bases from V and 2 bases from J, with 6 bases between. CDR1 is MDHEN and CDR2 is SYDVKM in the germline V gene. The length of the CDR3 is 11 residues. In DNA, the CDR3 is TGTGCCAGCCAGAGAAACACTGAAGCTTTCTTT. As protein: CASQRNTEAFF.

This clonotype was found a few times. The chain uses TRBV27 and TRBJ2-3; weak D call: TRBD2 (5 bases). V was pared by 2 bases and J by 6 bases, with 9 bases between. Germline-derived CDR1 and CDR2 are MNHEY and SMNVEV (reference sequence). CDR3 length: 13 residues. CDR3 loop: CASSLAGVDTQYF. As DNA, the CDR3 is TGTGCCAGCAGTTTAGCGGGCGTTGATACGCAGTATTTT.

This clonotype showed up just a few times. This rearrangement joins TRBV11-1 to TRBJ2-1; D unclear. In germline, CDR1 is SGHAT, CDR2 FQDESV (reference sequence). V gave up 1 base and J gave up 1 base, with 8 bases separating them. The CDR3 has 15 amino acids. CDR3 protein: CASSLVPRSYNEQFF. In DNA, the CDR3 is TGTGCCAGCAGCTTAGTTCCTAGGTCCTACAATGAGCAGTTCTTC.

The chain combines TRBV7-8 with TRBJ2-3; D is possibly TRBD1 (5 bases). V dropped 0 bases and J dropped 2 bases, with 12 bases sitting between them. Germline V gene data show CDR1 as SGHVS and CDR2 as FQNEAQ. The CDR3 loop spans 16 amino acids. The CDR3 DNA is TGTGCCAGCAGCTTAGCAGGGGTCCTAAACACAGATACGCAGTATTTT. The encoded protein is CASSLAGVLNTDTQYF.

There are a few counts of this clonotype. The chain has TRBV5-8 and TRBJ2-1; TRBD2 matches at 10 bases. Germline V lookup: CDR1 SGHTS, CDR2 YDEGEE. The CDR3 covers 16 residues. V shed 0 bases and J 3 bases; nucleotides not matched to a gene: 3. In DNA form, the CDR3 reads TGTGCCAGCAGCTTGGGGACTAGCGGTAACTACAATGAGCAGTTCTTC. As protein: CASSLGTSGNYNEQFF.